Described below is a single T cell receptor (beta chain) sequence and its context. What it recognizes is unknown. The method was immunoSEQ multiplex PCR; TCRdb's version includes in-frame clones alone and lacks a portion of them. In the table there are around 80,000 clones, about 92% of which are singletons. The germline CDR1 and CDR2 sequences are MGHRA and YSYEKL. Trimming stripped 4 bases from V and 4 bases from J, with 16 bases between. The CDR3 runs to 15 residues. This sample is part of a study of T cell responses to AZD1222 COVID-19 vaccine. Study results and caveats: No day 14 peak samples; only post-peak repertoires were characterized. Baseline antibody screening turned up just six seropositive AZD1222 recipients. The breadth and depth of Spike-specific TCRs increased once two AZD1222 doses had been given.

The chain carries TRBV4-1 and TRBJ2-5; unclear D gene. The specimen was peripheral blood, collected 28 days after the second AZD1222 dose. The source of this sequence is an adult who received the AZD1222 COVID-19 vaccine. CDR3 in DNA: TGCGCCAGCAGCCTCACCCCCGGACGCCTAGAGACCCAGTACTTC. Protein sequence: CASSLTPGRLETQYF.